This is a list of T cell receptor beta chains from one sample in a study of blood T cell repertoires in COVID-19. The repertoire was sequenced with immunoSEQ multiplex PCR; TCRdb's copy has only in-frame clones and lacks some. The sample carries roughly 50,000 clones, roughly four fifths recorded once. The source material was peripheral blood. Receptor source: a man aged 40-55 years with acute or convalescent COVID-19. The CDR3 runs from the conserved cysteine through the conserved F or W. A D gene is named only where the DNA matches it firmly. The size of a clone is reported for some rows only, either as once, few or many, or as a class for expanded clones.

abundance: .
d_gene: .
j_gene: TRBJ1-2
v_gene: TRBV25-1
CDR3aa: CASSVTGFYGYTF
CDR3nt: TGTGCCAGCAGTGTAACAGGATTTTATGGCTACACCTTC

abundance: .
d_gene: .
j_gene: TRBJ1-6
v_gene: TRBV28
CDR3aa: CASESLLYNSPLHF
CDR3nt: TGTGCCAGCGAGTCCCTTCTCTATAATTCACCCCTCCACTTT

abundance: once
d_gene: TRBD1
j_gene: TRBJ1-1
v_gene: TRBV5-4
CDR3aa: CASSLGRDRGVRAFF
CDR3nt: TGTGCCAGCAGCTTGGGACGGGACAGGGGGGTGAGAGCTTTCTTT

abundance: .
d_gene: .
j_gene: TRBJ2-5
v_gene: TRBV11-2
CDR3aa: CASSLGSQRETQYF
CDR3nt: TGTGCCAGCAGCTTAGGTTCGCAGCGGGAGACCCAGTACTTC

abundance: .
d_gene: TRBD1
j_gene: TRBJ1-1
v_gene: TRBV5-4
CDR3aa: CASSVDRSIEAFF
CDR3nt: TGTGCCAGCAGCGTGGACAGGTCTATTGAAGCTTTCTTT

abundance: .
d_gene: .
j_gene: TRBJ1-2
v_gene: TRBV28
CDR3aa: CASSTLTGNGYTF
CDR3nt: TGTGCCAGCAGTACTCTAACAGGGAATGGCTACACCTTC

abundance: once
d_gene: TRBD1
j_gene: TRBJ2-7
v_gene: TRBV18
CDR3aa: CASSPLITGGYEQYF
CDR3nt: TGTGCCAGCTCACCGTTAATTACAGGGGGCTACGAGCAGTACTTC

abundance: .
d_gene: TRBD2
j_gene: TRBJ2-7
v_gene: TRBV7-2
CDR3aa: CASSLVRGGLGSEQYF
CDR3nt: TGTGCCAGCAGCTTAGTGCGGGGGGGCTTGGGGAGCGAGCAGTACTTC

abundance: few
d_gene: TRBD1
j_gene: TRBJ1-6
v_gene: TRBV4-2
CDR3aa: CASSQETGGGSYNSPLHF
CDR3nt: TGTGCCAGCAGCCAGGAGACAGGGGGCGGATCCTATAATTCACCCCTCCACTTT

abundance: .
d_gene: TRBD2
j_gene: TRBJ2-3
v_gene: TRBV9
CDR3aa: CASSVISGGTDTQYF
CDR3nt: TGTGCCAGCAGCGTAATTTCGGGGGGTACAGATACGCAGTATTTT

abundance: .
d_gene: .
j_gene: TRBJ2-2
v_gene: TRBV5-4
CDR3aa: CASSLSSDTGELFF
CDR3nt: TGTGCCAGCAGCTTGTCCAGCGACACCGGGGAGCTGTTTTTT

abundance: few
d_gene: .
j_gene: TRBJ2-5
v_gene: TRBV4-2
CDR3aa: CASSLDVPETQYF
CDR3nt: TGTGCCAGCAGTCTAGACGTTCCGGAGACCCAGTACTTC

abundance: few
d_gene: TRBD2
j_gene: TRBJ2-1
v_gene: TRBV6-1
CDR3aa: CASSEAARAGGYNEQFF
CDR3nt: TGTGCCAGCAGTGAAGCCGCTAGGGCGGGGGGGTACAATGAGCAGTTCTTC

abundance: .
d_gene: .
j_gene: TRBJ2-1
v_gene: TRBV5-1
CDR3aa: CASSLRAYNEQFF
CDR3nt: TGCGCCAGCAGCTTGCGAGCTTACAATGAGCAGTTCTTC

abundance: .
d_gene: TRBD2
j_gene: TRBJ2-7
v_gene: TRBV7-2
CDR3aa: CASSLAGVYEQYF
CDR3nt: TGTGCCAGCAGCTTGGCGGGGGTCTACGAGCAGTACTTC

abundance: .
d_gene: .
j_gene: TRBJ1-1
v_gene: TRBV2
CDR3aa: CASQTSDTEAFF
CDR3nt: TGTGCCAGCCAAACGAGTGACACTGAAGCTTTCTTT

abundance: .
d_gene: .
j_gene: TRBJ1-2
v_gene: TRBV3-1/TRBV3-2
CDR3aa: CASSQGRDTYGYTF
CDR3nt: TGTGCCAGCAGCCAAGGCCGGGACACCTATGGCTACACCTTC